This T cell receptor (beta chain) was documented in a study of CD8 T cells in ankylosing spondylitis. One entry per CDR3 protein results from TCRdb running MiXCR on the 5' RACE reads. The table records 700,000 to 1,000,000 distinct CDR3 sequences, 12% of them present only once. Germline CDR1 KGHDR, CDR2 SFDVKD. This CDR3 is 13 amino acids long. The ends were cut back, 5 bases at V and 6 bases at J, with 11 bases in the middle. This clonotype was seen a few times. Its antigen is not known. The study, taken as a whole, reports: Ankylosing spondylitis blood seemed to carry a telltale TCR beta motif made of several highly homologous variants.

Sample: blood, either unsorted or a sorted T cell fraction (not recorded which). The receptor's source is a male donor with ankylosing spondylitis. This chain connects TRBV24-1 to TRBJ2-3; possible D gene TRBD1, 5 bases. The CDR3 sequence: CATSGGASDTQYF. CDR3 coding DNA: TGTGCCACCAGTGGGGGCGCGTCGGATACGCAGTATTTT.